This T cell receptor beta chain was retrieved from a study of T cell responses to AZD1222 COVID-19 vaccine. Notes on the study in general: Dominant CD4 TCR responses targeted spike regions 160-218 and 743-854. White British people made up most donors, females outnumbered males, and clonal diversity was possibly underestimated. Baseline testing showed seropositivity in only a handful of AZD1222 recipients. In all cases, repertoires were sampled only after the peak T cell response.

Notes on this clone: Its antigen remains unidentified. At one boundary the junction diverges from the germline segment, which might be a read error.

This CDR3 is built from 8 residues. Germline V gene lookup returns CDR1 SGHAT and CDR2 FQNNGV. Assay: immunoSEQ multiplex PCR; the TCRdb copy retains only in-frame clones and omits some. The table lists some 160,000 clones, roughly 92% of them singletons, with around 1.7% in the top ten. This specimen consisted of peripheral blood, obtained on day 0 of AZD1222 vaccination. This TCR was recovered from an adult in good health. The J gene is TRBJ2-7, the V gene TRBV11-2; D call uncertain. The CDR3 reads CASSRRAF. For the CDR3, the DNA is TGTGCCAGCAGCCGCCGGGCCTTC.